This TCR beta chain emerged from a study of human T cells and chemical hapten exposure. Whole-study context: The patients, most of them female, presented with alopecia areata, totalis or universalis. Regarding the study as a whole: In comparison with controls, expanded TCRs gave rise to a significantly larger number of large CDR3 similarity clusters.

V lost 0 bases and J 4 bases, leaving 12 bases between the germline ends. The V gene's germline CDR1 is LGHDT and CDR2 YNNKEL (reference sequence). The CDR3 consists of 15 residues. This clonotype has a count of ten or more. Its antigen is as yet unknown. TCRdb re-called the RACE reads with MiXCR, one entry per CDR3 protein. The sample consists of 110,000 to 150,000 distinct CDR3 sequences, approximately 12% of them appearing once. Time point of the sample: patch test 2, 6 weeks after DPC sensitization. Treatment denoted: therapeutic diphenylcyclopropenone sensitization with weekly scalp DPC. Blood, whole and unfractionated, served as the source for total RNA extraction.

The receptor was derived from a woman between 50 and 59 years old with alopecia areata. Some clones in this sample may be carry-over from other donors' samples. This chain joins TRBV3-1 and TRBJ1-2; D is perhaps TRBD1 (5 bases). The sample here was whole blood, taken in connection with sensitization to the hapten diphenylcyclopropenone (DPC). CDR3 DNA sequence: TGTGCCAGCAGCCAAGATTGGAGGGGCGTCTATGGCTACACCTTC. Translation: CASSQDWRGVYGYTF.